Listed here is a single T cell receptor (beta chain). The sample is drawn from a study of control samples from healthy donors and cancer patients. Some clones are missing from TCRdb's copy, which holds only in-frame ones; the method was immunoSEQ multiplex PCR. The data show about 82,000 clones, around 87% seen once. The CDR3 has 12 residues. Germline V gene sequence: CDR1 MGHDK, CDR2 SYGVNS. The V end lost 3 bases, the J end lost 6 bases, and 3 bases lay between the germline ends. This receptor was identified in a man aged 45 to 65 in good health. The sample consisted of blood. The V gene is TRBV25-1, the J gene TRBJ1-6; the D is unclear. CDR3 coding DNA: TGTGCCAGCAGTGATCCTAATTCACCCCTCCACTTT. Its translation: CASSDPNSPLHF.